The T cell receptor beta chain under discussion was sequenced for a study of response to subunit inactivated influenza vaccine. Trimming left V 3 bases short and J 5 bases short, with 11 bases between. Germline CDR1 LNHNV, CDR2 YYDKDF (reference sequence). The CDR3 runs 13 residues. Via MiXCR, TCRdb re-called the RT-PCR reads, giving one row per CDR3 protein. The table has a few hundred thousand distinct CDR3 sequences, roughly 15% seen once; the top ten hold 11%. This chain joins TRBV15 and TRBJ2-7; a possible D gene is TRBD1 (5 bases). This TCR derives from a man in his fifties or sixties who received an inactivated influenza vaccine. The sequenced sample was PBMCs from blood, obtained roughly 13 days after vaccination. The CDR3 region has the DNA TGTGCCACCAGCAGGACAGTTCCAAACGAGCAGTACTTC. This codes for CATSRTVPNEQYF.